A single sample gave rise to the 31 T cell receptor beta chains below, sequenced in a study of blood T cell repertoires in COVID-19. The data were produced by immunoSEQ multiplex PCR, yet TCRdb's version contains in-frame clones alone and is incomplete. This sample has some 140,000 clones, with about 86% found just once. Source material: PBMCs or T cells enriched from blood (not recorded which). The receptors here all came from a man aged 40-49 years with acute COVID-19.

The J gene is TRBJ2-1, the V gene TRBV11-3, with 12 bases matching TRBD2. With 0 bases clipped from V and 7 bases from J, the junction kept 7 bases outside the gene matches. Germline V gives CDR1 SGHNT, CDR2 YENEEA. This CDR3 has 17 residues. The CDR3 DNA follows: TGTGCCAGCAGCTTAGAGGCTAGCGGGAGGGCGGGTAATGAGCAGTTCTTC. This sequence encodes CASSLEASGRAGNEQFF.

This chain links TRBV5-1 with TRBJ1-5, with no clear D. Germline V gene data show CDR1 as SGHRS and CDR2 as YFSETQ. The CDR3 is 14 residues long. Trimming took 4 bases from V and 0 from J, leaving 8 bases between them. The CDR3 DNA follows: TGCGCCAGCAGCCTGCCGGGTAGCAATCAGCCCCAGCATTTT. This translates into CASSLPGSNQPQHF. The variable domain in full, with the rest retrieved from reference TRBV5-1 and TRBJ1-5, is KAGVTQTPRYLIKTRGQQVTLSCSPISGHRSVSWYQQTPGQGLQFLFEYFSETQRNKGNFPGRFSGRQFSNSRSEMNVSTLELGDSALYLCASSLPGSNQPQHFGDGTRLSIL.

As to this clone: Compared with germline, one end of the junction differs, possibly owing to a read error. The chain employs TRBV19 and TRBJ1-1; D is possibly TRBD1 (5 bases). CDR1 LNHDA and CDR2 SQIVND come from the germline V gene (reference sequence). CDR3 length: 10 amino acids. The CDR3 bases are TGTGCCAGCCGGGACTATGAAACTTTCTTT. Translation: CASRDYETFF.

The rearrangement uses TRBV5-1 and TRBJ2-1, with 9 positions matching TRBD1. V was clipped by 4 bases and J by 2 bases; unmatched bases: 16. Germline V gene data show CDR1 as SGHRS and CDR2 as YFSETQ. There are 19 residues in the CDR3. The CDR3 DNA reads TGCGCCAGCAGCGGGGACCCGGGACAGGGTGAGAGAACCTACAATGAGCAGTTCTTC. Translated, it gives CASSGDPGQGERTYNEQFF. Together with reference TRBV5-1 and TRBJ2-1, the CDR3 gives the full variable domain: KAGVTQTPRYLIKTRGQQVTLSCSPISGHRSVSWYQQTPGQGLQFLFEYFSETQRNKGNFPGRFSGRQFSNSRSEMNVSTLELGDSALYLCASSGDPGQGERTYNEQFFGPGTRLTVL.

The chain carries TRBV5-1 and TRBJ2-7, with 10 bases fitting TRBD2. The V gene's germline CDR1 is SGHRS and CDR2 YFSETQ. The CDR3 loop spans 14 amino acids. After removal of 0 bases from V and 6 bases from J, the junction contained 3 bases not matched to a gene. DNA of the CDR3: TGCGCCAGCAGCTTGGGGTTAGCGGGAGGCGAGCAGTACTTC. It specifies CASSLGLAGGEQYF.

This rearrangement joins TRBV5-1 to TRBJ2-7; possible D gene TRBD1, 5 bases. V gave up 0 bases and J gave up 1 base, with 14 bases separating them. Looked up from germline, CDR1 is SGHRS and CDR2 is YFSETQ. The CDR3 has 16 amino acids. CDR3 coding DNA: TGCGCCAGCAGCTTGGCCGGCAGGGTATCTTCCTACGAGCAGTACTTC. It translates to CASSLAGRVSSYEQYF.

The genes are TRBV5-6 and TRBJ1-4; 12 nucleotides match TRBD1. The germline V gene has CDR1 SGHDT and CDR2 YYEEEE. J gave up 10 bases and V 3 bases, and 10 bases lay outside the gene matches. The CDR3 covers 16 residues. CDR3 loop: CASSSPGTGGGGKLFF. The CDR3 nucleotides are TGTGCCAGCAGCTCACCCGGGACAGGGGGCGGTGGAAAACTGTTTTTT.

Here the CDR3 reads CASSQDLTVSGSLHEQYF. The CDR3 region has the DNA TGTGCCAGCAGCCAAGATCTTACGGTGAGCGGGAGTCTCCACGAGCAGTACTTC. The rearrangement links TRBV4-2 to TRBJ2-7; 8 bases map to TRBD2. This CDR3 contains 18 residues. From germline, CDR1 is LGHNA and CDR2 YNFKEQ. With V trimmed by 0 bases and J by 5 bases, 15 bases remained unmatched.

This chain links TRBV5-1 with TRBJ1-1; D call uncertain. This CDR3 is built from 13 residues. Germline lookup yields CDR1 SGHRS and CDR2 YFSETQ. V lost 8 bases to trimming and J lost 1 base, with 12 bases between them. In DNA, the CDR3 is TGCGCCAGTAGAACCGAATGGAACACTGAAGCTTTCTTT. Translating gives CASRTEWNTEAFF. Full variable domain (missing parts from reference TRBV5-1 and TRBJ1-1): KAGVTQTPRYLIKTRGQQVTLSCSPISGHRSVSWYQQTPGQGLQFLFEYFSETQRNKGNFPGRFSGRQFSNSRSEMNVSTLELGDSALYLCASRTEWNTEAFFGQGTRLTVV.

The J gene is TRBJ2-3, the V gene TRBV6-6; 10 bases agree with TRBD2. CDR1 MNHNY and CDR2 SVGAGI come from the germline V gene (reference sequence). The CDR3 consists of 14 residues. V was clipped by 6 bases and J by 1 base; unmatched bases: 1. CDR3: CASRLAGGTDTQYF. DNA of the CDR3: TGTGCCAGCAGGCTAGCGGGGGGCACAGATACGCAGTATTTT.

The chain uses TRBV14 and TRBJ2-7; no firm D call. This CDR3 spans 13 amino acids. V gave up 2 bases and J gave up 2 bases, with 7 bases separating them. Per the germline V gene, CDR1 is SGHDN and CDR2 is FVKESK. The CDR3 nucleotides are TGTGCCAGCAGCCAACTTATCCCCTACGAGCAGTACTTC. Amino acids: CASSQLIPYEQYF.

The gene calls are TRBV3-1 (or the pseudogene TRBV3-2) and TRBJ2-1, with TRBD2 identical over 10 bases. V lost 0 bases, J lost 6 bases, and 2 bases stayed unmatched. The CDR3 totals 15 residues. The V gene's germline CDR1 is LGHDT and CDR2 YNNKEL (reference sequence). The CDR3 here is CASSQEWTSGNEQFF. The DNA for the CDR3 is TGTGCCAGCAGCCAAGAGTGGACTAGCGGCAATGAGCAGTTCTTC.

V is TRBV19 and J is TRBJ1-5, with 10 bases matching TRBD1. The length of the CDR3 is 13 residues. Trimming took 7 bases from V and 6 from J; bases not matched to a gene: 3. Per germline, CDR1 LNHDA and CDR2 SQIVND (reference sequence). The CDR3 bases are TGTGCCAGTACGAGACAGGGGGCTCAGCCCCAGCATTTT. Translating gives CASTRQGAQPQHF.

The chain has TRBV10-3 and TRBJ1-2, with D hard to call. The ends were cut back, 4 bases at V and 6 bases at J, with 12 bases in the middle. The germline V gene encodes CDR1 ENHRY and CDR2 SYGVKD. This CDR3 is built from 13 residues. CDR3 sequence reads: CAISGTEGDGYTF. The CDR3 nucleotides are TGTGCCATCAGTGGGACGGAGGGAGATGGCTACACCTTC.

The rearrangement uses TRBV7-8 and TRBJ2-5, with D perhaps matching TRBD2 (6 bases). This CDR3 is built from 14 residues. Germline CDR1 SGHVS, CDR2 FQNEAQ. With 3 bases removed from V and 2 bases from J, the gap between germline ends came to 10 bases. The CDR3 is CASSFGGEQETQYF. The CDR3 DNA reads as TGTGCCAGCAGCTTCGGAGGGGAACAAGAGACCCAGTACTTC.

The chain combines TRBV21-1 with TRBJ1-2. TRBV21-1 has pseudogene status. The CDR3 extends over 17 amino acids. CDR3 DNA sequence: TGTGCCAGCAGCAAAGGACCTGGGCGGAGGGGAAACTATGGCTACACCTTC. It is translated as CASSKGPGRRGNYGYTF.

The chain couples TRBV25-1 to TRBJ2-1; 8 bases line up with TRBD2. Germline CDR1 MGHDK, CDR2 SYGVNS. V shed 5 bases and J 6 bases; nucleotides not matched to a gene: 12. This CDR3 comprises 16 residues. CDR3 in amino acids: CASSTVGLGASNEQFF. CDR3 in DNA: TGTGCCAGCAGTACAGTGGGACTAGGTGCAAGCAATGAGCAGTTCTTC.

J is TRBJ2-1 and V is TRBV5-5; D is perhaps TRBD1 (6 bases). Germline V CDR1 and CDR2: SGHKS, YYEKEE (reference sequence). CDR3 size: 16 residues. Trimming stripped 0 bases from V and 2 bases from J, with 12 bases between. Here the CDR3 reads CASSLAGQPTYNEQFF. The CDR3 DNA reads as TGTGCCAGCAGCTTGGCCGGACAGCCGACCTACAATGAGCAGTTCTTC.

V usage is TRBV6-5 and J usage is TRBJ2-7; 12 bases map to TRBD1. Germline-derived CDR1 and CDR2 are MNHEY and SVGAGI. The length of the CDR3 is 14 residues. V trimming: 7 bases; J trimming: 5 bases; junction bases outside the gene matches: 6. The CDR3 sequence is CASISGTGGDEQYF. As DNA, the CDR3 is TGTGCCAGCATTTCCGGGACAGGGGGCGACGAGCAGTACTTC.

V gene TRBV27 combines with J gene TRBJ2-1; a possible D gene is TRBD2 (5 bases). Germline CDR1 is MNHEY and CDR2 is SMNVEV (reference sequence). Trimming took off 4 bases at V and 0 bases at J, with 10 bases between the two ends. This CDR3 has 15 amino acids. This CDR3 reads CASSWRRSSYNEQFF. The CDR3 coding sequence is TGTGCCAGCAGTTGGAGGCGTAGCTCCTACAATGAGCAGTTCTTC.

V and J are TRBV6-5 and TRBJ2-3, with D possibly being TRBD2 (6 bases). V shed 7 bases and J shed 4 bases, with 15 bases lying between them. This CDR3 has 14 amino acids. From germline, CDR1 is MNHEY and CDR2 SVGAGI. The CDR3, as DNA: TGTGCCAGCACCACGGGGGTCGGGGCAGATACGCAGTATTTT. It yields the protein CASTTGVGADTQYF.

This chain connects TRBV27 to TRBJ2-7; D remains unclear. CDR1 MNHEY and CDR2 SMNVEV come from the germline V gene (reference sequence). The CDR3 sequence is 14 residues long. V was clipped by 5 bases and J by 4 bases, with 15 bases between them. CDR3 residues: CASSPHPPRYEQYF. In nucleotides, the CDR3 is TGTGCCAGCAGTCCGCACCCTCCGAGGTACGAGCAGTACTTC.

This chain uses TRBV5-1 with TRBJ2-3; 16 bases agree with TRBD2. Germline V gene data show CDR1 as SGHRS and CDR2 as YFSETQ. V lost 0 bases, J lost 5 bases, and 6 bases stayed unmatched. This CDR3 region has 18 residues. CDR3 sequence: CASSLAPGLAGGGDTQYF. CDR3 sequence (DNA): TGCGCCAGCAGCTTGGCCCCGGGACTAGCGGGAGGGGGAGATACGCAGTATTTT.

This clone has just a few counts. The chain employs TRBV9 and TRBJ1-6, with D hard to call. From germline, CDR1 is SGDLS and CDR2 YYNGEE. The CDR3 is made up of 16 amino acids. V was shortened by 0 bases and J by 0 bases, with 7 bases between the two germline ends. CDR3 sequence: CASSVGESSYNSPLHF. For the CDR3, the DNA is TGTGCCAGCAGCGTAGGGGAGAGCTCCTATAATTCACCCCTCCACTTT.

This clone appeared a single time. The chain links TRBV5-1 to TRBJ2-5; tentatively, D is TRBD2 (6 bases). The CDR3 consists of 15 residues. Deletions cut 2 bases from V and 1 base from J, with 12 bases between. CDR1 and CDR2 (germline): SGHRS, YFSETQ. CDR3: CASSFEGLRQETQYF. CDR3 nucleotides: TGCGCCAGCAGCTTCGAGGGACTGCGCCAAGAGACCCAGTACTTC.

V is TRBV14 and J is TRBJ2-6; perhaps TRBD1 as D (5 bases). The germline V gene has CDR1 SGHDN and CDR2 FVKESK. Trimming removed 4 bases at V and 3 bases at J, with 19 bases between. The CDR3 is made up of 18 amino acids. The CDR3 region has the DNA TGTGCCAGCAGCCCCTTTTACCAGGGTATTAGTGGGGCCAACGTCCTGACTTTC. Its translation is CASSPFYQGISGANVLTF.

This clone has only one observation. The CDR3 bases are TGTGCCTGGAGTGTTACAGGGTACTATGGCTACACCTTC. This gives the protein CAWSVTGYYGYTF. This chain uses TRBV30 with TRBJ1-2; D possibly corresponds to TRBD1 (6 bases). Germline assignment: CDR1 GTSNPN and CDR2 SVGIG (reference sequence). The V end lost 0 bases, the J end lost 3 bases, and 8 bases lay between the germline ends. The CDR3 sequence is 13 residues long.

Only one count was recorded for this clone. The chain joins TRBV29-1 to TRBJ1-2; possibly TRBD1 for D (5 bases). CDR1 is SQVTM, CDR2 ANQGSEA, per germline. The length of the CDR3 is 14 residues. V was shortened by 7 bases and J by 3 bases, with 18 bases between the two germline ends. The CDR3 sequence: CSAQGISRDYGYTF. The DNA of the CDR3 is TGCAGCGCCCAGGGAATTTCCAGGGACTATGGCTACACCTTC.

The chain employs TRBV20-1 and TRBJ1-2; D is undetermined. With 3 bases removed from V and 2 bases from J, the gap between germline ends came to 10 bases. The CDR3 spans 13 residues. In germline, CDR1 is DFQATT, CDR2 SNEGSKA (reference sequence). The CDR3 region is CSASSGLNYGYTF. The CDR3 bases are TGCAGTGCTAGTTCTGGGCTGAACTATGGCTACACCTTC.

The J gene is TRBJ2-2, the V gene TRBV11-3, with a tentative D call TRBD1 (6 bases). CDR1 and CDR2 from the germline V gene are SGHNT and YENEEA. V lost 3 bases, J lost 2 bases, and 13 bases lay in between. The CDR3 is made up of 16 amino acids. This chain's CDR3 is CASSLGAYSNTGELFF. The CDR3 DNA is TGTGCCAGCAGCTTGGGGGCGTATTCTAACACCGGGGAGCTGTTTTTT.

V and J are TRBV7-9 and TRBJ1-4, with TRBD1 as a possible D gene (5 bases). Germline V gene data show CDR1 as SEHNR and CDR2 as FQNEAQ (reference sequence). V lost 5 bases and J lost 5, with 18 bases in between. There are 16 residues in the CDR3. DNA for the CDR3: TGTGCCAGCAGCAACGATGGCGGGGCCCCGAATGAAAAACTGTTTTTT. As protein: CASSNDGGAPNEKLFF.